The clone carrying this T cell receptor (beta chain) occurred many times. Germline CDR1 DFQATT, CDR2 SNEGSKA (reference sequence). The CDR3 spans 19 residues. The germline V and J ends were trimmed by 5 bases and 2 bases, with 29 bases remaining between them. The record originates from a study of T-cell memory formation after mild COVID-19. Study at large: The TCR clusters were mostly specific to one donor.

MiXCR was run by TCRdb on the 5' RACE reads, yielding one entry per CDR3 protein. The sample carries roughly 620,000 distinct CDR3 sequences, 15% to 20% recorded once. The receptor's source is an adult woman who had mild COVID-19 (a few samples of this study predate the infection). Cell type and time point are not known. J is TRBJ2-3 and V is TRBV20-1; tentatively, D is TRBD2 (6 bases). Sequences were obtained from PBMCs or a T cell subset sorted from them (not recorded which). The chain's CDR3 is CSAQSWRALTDVYTDTQYF. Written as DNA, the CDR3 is TGCAGTGCTCAGAGTTGGAGGGCCCTCACGGATGTATACACAGATACGCAGTATTTT.